Each of the 2 T cell receptor beta chains below was sequenced from the same sample in a study of sequential checkpoint blockade in melanoma. Treatment defined: randomized to nivolumab then ipilimumab (arm A) or the reverse (arm B). The repertoire was sequenced with immunoSEQ multiplex PCR; TCRdb's copy has only in-frame clones and lacks some. The sample carries a few thousand clones, 23% recorded once. The material sequenced was tumor tissue (inferred from file names), taken from a patient given nivolumab and ipilimumab in sequence. The receptors derive from a human donor with melanoma.

This clone showed up just a few times. This chain uses TRBV11-3 with TRBJ2-3; 10 nucleotides match TRBD1. Germline V gene lookup returns CDR1 SGHNT and CDR2 YENEEA. Trimming cost V 5 bases and J 2 bases; bases outside gene matches: 4. The CDR3 is 15 amino acids. CDR3 loop: CASSPGTGDTDTQYF. CDR3 in DNA: TGTGCCAGCAGCCCCGGGACAGGGGACACAGATACGCAGTATTTT.

Only a few counts were recorded for this clone. V is TRBV6-8 and J is TRBJ2-2; TRBD1 matches 9 bases. Germline values: CDR1 MNHGY, CDR2 SAAAGT. The CDR3 has 14 residues. Trimming took 7 bases from V and 4 from J; bases not matched to a gene: 4. CDR3 protein: CASKGQGATGELFF. The CDR3 coding sequence is TGTGCCAGCAAGGGACAGGGTGCCACCGGGGAGCTGTTTTTT.